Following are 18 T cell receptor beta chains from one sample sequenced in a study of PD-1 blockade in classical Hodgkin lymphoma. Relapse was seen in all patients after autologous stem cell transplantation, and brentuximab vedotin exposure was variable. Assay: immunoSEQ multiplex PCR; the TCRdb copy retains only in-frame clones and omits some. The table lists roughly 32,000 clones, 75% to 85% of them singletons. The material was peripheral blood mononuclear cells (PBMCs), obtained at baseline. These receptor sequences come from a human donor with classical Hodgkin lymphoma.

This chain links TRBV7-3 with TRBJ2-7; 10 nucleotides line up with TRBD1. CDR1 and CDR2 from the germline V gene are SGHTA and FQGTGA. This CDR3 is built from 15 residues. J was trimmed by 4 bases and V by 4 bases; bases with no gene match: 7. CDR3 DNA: TGTGCCAGCAGCTCGTTCGGGACAGGGGCATACGAGCAGTACTTC. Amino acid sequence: CASSSFGTGAYEQYF.

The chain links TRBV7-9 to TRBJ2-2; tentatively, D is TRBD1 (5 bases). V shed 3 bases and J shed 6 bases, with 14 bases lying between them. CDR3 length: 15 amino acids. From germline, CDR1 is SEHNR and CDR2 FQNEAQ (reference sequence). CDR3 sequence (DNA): TGTGCCAGCAGCTTTATTCAGGGATCCGCCGGGGAGCTGTTTTTT. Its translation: CASSFIQGSAGELFF.

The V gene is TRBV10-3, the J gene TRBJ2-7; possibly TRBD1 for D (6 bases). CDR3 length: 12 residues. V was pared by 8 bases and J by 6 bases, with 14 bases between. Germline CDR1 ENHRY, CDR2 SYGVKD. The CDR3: CAIGPQGLEQYF. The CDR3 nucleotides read TGTGCCATCGGGCCCCAGGGGCTCGAGCAGTACTTC.

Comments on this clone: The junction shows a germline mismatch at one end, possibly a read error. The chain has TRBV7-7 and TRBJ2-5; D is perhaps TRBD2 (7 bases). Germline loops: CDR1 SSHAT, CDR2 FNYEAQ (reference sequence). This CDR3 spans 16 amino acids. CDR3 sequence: CASSSALGGGWETQYF. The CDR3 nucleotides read TGTGCTAGCAGCTCGGCTCTTGGGGGGGGCTGGGAGACCCAGTACTTC.

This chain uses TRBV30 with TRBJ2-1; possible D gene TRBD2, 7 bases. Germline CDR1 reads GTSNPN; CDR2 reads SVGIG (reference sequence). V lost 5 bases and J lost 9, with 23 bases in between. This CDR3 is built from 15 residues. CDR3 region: CAWCSGGRDVGEQFF. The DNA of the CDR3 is TGTGCCTGGTGTTCGGGGGGCCGAGACGTGGGTGAGCAGTTCTTC.

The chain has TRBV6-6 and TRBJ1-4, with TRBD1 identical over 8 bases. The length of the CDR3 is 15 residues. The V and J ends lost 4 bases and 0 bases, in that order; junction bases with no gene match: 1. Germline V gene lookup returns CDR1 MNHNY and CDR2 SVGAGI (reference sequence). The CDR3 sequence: CASSSDRATNEKLFF. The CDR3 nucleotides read TGTGCCAGCAGTTCGGACAGGGCAACTAATGAAAAACTGTTTTTT.

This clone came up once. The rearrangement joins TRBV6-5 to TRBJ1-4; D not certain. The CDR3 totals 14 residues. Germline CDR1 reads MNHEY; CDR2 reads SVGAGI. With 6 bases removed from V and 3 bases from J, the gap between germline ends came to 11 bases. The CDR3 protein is CASSFNGANEKLFF. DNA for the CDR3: TGTGCCAGCAGCTTTAACGGGGCTAATGAAAAACTGTTTTTT.

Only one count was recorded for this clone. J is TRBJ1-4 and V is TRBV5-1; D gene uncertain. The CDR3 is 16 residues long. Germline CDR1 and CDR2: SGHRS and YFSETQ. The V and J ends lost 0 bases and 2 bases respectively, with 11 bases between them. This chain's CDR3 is CASSLGVDSTNEKLFF. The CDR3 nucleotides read TGCGCCAGCAGCTTGGGCGTAGACTCCACTAATGAAAAACTGTTTTTT.

The CDR3 protein is CASSPPGEPLHF. DNA for the CDR3: TGTGCCAGCAGCCCGCCGGGGGAACCCCTCCACTTT. V and J are TRBV6-1 and TRBJ1-6, with D perhaps TRBD1 (5 bases). With 6 bases removed from V and 12 bases from J, the gap between germline ends came to 12 bases. The CDR3 contains 12 residues. CDR1 is MNHNS and CDR2 is SASEGT in the germline V gene.

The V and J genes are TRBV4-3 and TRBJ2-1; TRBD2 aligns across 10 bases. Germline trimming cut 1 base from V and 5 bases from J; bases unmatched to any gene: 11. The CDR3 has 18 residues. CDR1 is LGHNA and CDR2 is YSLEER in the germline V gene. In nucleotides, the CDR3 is TGCGCCAGCAGCCAAGCTACCTTAGCGGGGGGAGGGGACAATGAGCAGTTCTTC. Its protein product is CASSQATLAGGGDNEQFF.

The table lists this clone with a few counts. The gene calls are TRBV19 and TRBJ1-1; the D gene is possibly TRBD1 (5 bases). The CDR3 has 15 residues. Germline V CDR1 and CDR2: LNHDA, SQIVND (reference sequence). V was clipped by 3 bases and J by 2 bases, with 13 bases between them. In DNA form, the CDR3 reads TGTGCCAGTAGTATGCCAGGACAACCCAACACTGAAGCTTTCTTT. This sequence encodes CASSMPGQPNTEAFF.

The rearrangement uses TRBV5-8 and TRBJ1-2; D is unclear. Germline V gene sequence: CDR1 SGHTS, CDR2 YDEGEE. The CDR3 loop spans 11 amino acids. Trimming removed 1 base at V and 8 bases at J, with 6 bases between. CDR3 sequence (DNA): TGTGCCAGCAGCTTGTGGGCCGGCTACACCTTC. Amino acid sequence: CASSLWAGYTF.

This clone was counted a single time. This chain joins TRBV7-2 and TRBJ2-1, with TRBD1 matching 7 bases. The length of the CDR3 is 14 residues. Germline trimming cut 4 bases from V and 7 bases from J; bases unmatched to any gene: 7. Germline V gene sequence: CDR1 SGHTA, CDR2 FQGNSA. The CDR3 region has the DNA TGTGCCAGCAGCTCCATTTCACAGGGGAATGAGCAGTTCTTC. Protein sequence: CASSSISQGNEQFF.

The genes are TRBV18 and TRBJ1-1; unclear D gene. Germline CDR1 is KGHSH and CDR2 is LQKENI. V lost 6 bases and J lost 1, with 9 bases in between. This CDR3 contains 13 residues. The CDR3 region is CASSQQENTEAFF. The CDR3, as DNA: TGTGCCAGCTCCCAGCAGGAGAACACTGAAGCTTTCTTT.

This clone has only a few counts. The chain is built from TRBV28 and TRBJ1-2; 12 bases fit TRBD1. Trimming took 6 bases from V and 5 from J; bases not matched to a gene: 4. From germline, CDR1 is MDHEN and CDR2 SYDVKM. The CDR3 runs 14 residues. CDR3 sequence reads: CASRGQGAWYGYTF. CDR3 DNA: TGTGCCAGCAGGGGACAGGGGGCTTGGTATGGCTACACCTTC.

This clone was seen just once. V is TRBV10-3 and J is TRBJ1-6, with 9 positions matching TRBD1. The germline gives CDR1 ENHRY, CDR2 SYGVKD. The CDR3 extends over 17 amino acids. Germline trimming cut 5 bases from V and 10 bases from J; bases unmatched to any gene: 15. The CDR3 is CAISPTGQGLVRSPLHF. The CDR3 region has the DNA TGTGCCATCAGTCCCACGGGACAGGGCCTGGTAAGATCACCCCTCCACTTT.

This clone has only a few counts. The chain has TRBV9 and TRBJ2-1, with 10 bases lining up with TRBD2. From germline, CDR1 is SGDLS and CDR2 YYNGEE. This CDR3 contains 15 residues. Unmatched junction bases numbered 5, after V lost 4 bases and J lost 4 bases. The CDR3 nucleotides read TGTGCCAGCAGCCTCTTAGCGGGGGGTTACAATGAGCAGTTCTTC. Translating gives CASSLLAGGYNEQFF.

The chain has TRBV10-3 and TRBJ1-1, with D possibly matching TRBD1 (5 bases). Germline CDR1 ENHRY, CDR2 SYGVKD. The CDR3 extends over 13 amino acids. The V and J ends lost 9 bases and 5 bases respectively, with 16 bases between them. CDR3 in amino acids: CAITDTAKTEAFF. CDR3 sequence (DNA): TGTGCCATTACGGACACCGCTAAGACTGAAGCTTTCTTT.